This T cell receptor beta chain was retrieved from a study of cytotoxic CD8 clonotypes in ibrutinib-treated CLL. Study-level background: The sample average was about 270,000 productive templates and roughly 94,000 productive rearrangements. General study results and limits: Public clonotypes occurred uncommonly; on treatment, they contracted or remained stable. At ibrutinib response, clonality increased, and at progression it declined back toward baseline.

Germline V gene data show CDR1 as KGHSH and CDR2 as LQKENI. Deletions cut 2 bases from V and 8 bases from J, with 15 bases between. The length of the CDR3 is 14 residues. In the case of this clone: The antigen is not known.

About 2.2 micrograms of genomic DNA (from cryopreserved PBMCs) were used for TCR beta libraries. The protocol was immunoSEQ multiplex PCR, while the TCRdb copy is restricted to in-frame clones and leaves out a portion. The profile covers about 29,000 clones, with around three quarters appearing a single time and roughly half taken by the ten largest. The receptor's source is a human donor with chronic lymphocytic leukemia. The sequences come from PBMCs, collected after 24 months of ibrutinib treatment. The chain employs TRBV18 and TRBJ1-1, with D perhaps TRBD1 (5 bases). CDR3 in amino acids: CASSPNARGSEAFF. The CDR3 nucleotides read TGTGCCAGCTCACCAAACGCGCGGGGGTCCGAAGCTTTCTTT.